This T cell receptor beta chain was captured in a study of cytomegalovirus exposure and HLA in healthy donors. For the study at large: Unique TCRs numbering around 85 million, obtained from HLA-typed donors, made up an early data release. Study results and caveats: A later analysis showed TCR association rates differing by HLA locus, peaking at DRB1 and lowest at HLA-C. Cytomegalovirus association was assigned to about 180 TCR beta chains.

The PCR had 60 Vbeta and 13 Jbeta primers. Method: immunoSEQ multiplex PCR; TCRdb's copy keeps in-frame clones and lacks some. The record lists some 200,000 clones, of which the ten most abundant hold around 6%. All the people who gave samples were healthy bone marrow donors. Germline CDR1 LNHNV, CDR2 YYDKDF (reference sequence). V was clipped by 0 bases and J by 0 bases, with 22 bases between them. This CDR3 contains 20 residues. Comment on this clone: Its cognate antigen is unknown.

The V call is TRBV15, the J call TRBJ2-3; D gene uncertain. Sequencing input: PBMCs. This receptor was identified in a man younger than 45 in good health and CMV-seronegative. For the CDR3, the DNA is TGTGCCACCAGCAGAGATGCGGCGATCTTACCGGTCCGTAGCACAGATACGCAGTATTTT. This encodes CATSRDAAILPVRSTDTQYF.